A single sample gave rise to the 28 T cell receptor beta chains below, sequenced in a study of beta chain features in type 1 diabetes. Study-level points and caveats: TCRB CDR3s from Type 1 diabetes patients were moderately but significantly shorter in all four CD4+ subsets.

Every isolated RNA sample was fully reverse transcribed, so sequencing captured expressed TCRB transcripts. Libraries were prepared by immunoSEQ multiplex PCR; TCRdb keeps only in-frame clonotypes and omits some of them. Of around 170,000 clones in the sample, 7% to 9.5% are singletons; the top ten hold under 0.75%. What these receptors recognize is not known. The sample taken for sequencing was central memory CD4+ T cells from blood. The source of these receptors is a woman in her twenties or thirties with type 1 diabetes.

This clone was seen a handful of times. J is TRBJ1-2 and V is TRBV27; D gene unclear. Germline CDR1 reads MNHEY; CDR2 reads SMNVEV (reference sequence). The V gene lost 0 bases and the J gene lost 7 bases, with 6 bases spanning the gap. The CDR3 runs 12 residues. Here the CDR3 reads CASSLSYIGYTF. CDR3 coding DNA: TGTGCCAGCAGTTTATCGTATATTGGCTACACCTTC.

The sample holds a few counts of this clone. The chain recombines TRBV30 with TRBJ2-5; 7 nucleotides agree with TRBD2. This CDR3 spans 11 amino acids. Per germline, CDR1 GTSNPN and CDR2 SVGIG (reference sequence). V lost 5 bases, J lost 4 bases, and 1 base stayed unmatched. CDR3 sequence (DNA): TGTGCCTGGTGGGGGGGAGAGACCCAGTACTTC. Translation: CAWWGGETQYF.

The chain carries TRBV2 and TRBJ2-3, with TRBD2 matching over 15 bases. This CDR3 is built from 16 residues. The ends lost 6 bases at V and 4 bases at J; junction bases unmatched: 5. Germline V gives CDR1 SNHLY, CDR2 FYNNEI. The CDR3 coding sequence is TGTGCCAGCAGCCCCGGACTAGCGGGAGGGGCAGATACGCAGTATTTT. Protein sequence: CASSPGLAGGADTQYF.

This clone turned up a few times. This chain links TRBV4-1 with TRBJ2-5, with 7 bases aligning to TRBD2. This CDR3 region has 15 residues. Germline CDR1 is MGHRA and CDR2 is YSYEKL. With 4 bases clipped from V and 1 base from J, the junction kept 6 bases outside the gene matches. The CDR3: CASSPLLAAQETQYF. The CDR3 nucleotides read TGCGCCAGCAGCCCACTCCTAGCGGCCCAAGAGACCCAGTACTTC.

In its sample, this clone was seen a few times. V is TRBV2 and J is TRBJ1-4, with 7 bases aligning to TRBD1. Germline trimming cut 5 bases from V and 6 bases from J; bases unmatched to any gene: 6. Germline CDR1 is SNHLY and CDR2 is FYNNEI. CDR3 size: 14 residues. The CDR3 nucleotides read TGTGCCAGCAGTCCGGGACAGCGCGATGAAAAACTGTTTTTT. Its protein product is CASSPGQRDEKLFF.

V gene TRBV29-1 combines with J gene TRBJ1-2; 7 bases are a match to TRBD1. Unmatched junction bases numbered 7, after V lost 7 bases and J lost 2 bases. Germline assignment: CDR1 SQVTM and CDR2 ANQGSEA. The CDR3 runs 13 residues. The CDR3: CSAGQELNYGYTF. CDR3 sequence (DNA): TGCAGCGCCGGACAGGAATTAAACTATGGCTACACCTTC.

This clone was detected only a few times. The chain is built from TRBV4-2 and TRBJ1-2; weak D call: TRBD1 (5 bases). From germline, CDR1 is LGHNA and CDR2 YNFKEQ. There are 15 residues in the CDR3. V was trimmed by 5 bases and J by 3 bases, leaving 16 bases between them. CDR3 bases: TGTGCCAGCAGCGCCTGGGGCGGAGAGGACTATGGCTACACCTTC. Translated, it gives CASSAWGGEDYGYTF.

The table lists this clone with a few counts. The chain combines TRBV30 with TRBJ2-2, with 8 bases fitting TRBD1. V was pared by 3 bases and J by 8 bases, with 11 bases of the junction left unmatched. Germline assignment: CDR1 GTSNPN and CDR2 SVGIG (reference sequence). The CDR3 extends over 15 amino acids. The CDR3: CAWSARTGYKGELFF. The CDR3 DNA follows: TGTGCCTGGAGCGCCCGGACAGGGTACAAGGGGGAGCTGTTTTTT. The variable domain in full, with the rest retrieved from reference TRBV30 and TRBJ2-2, is SQTIHQWPATLVQPVGSPLSLECTVEGTSNPNLYWYRQAAGRGLQLLFYSVGIGQISSEVPQNLSASRPQDRQFILSSKKLLLSDSGFYLCAWSARTGYKGELFFGEGSRLTVL.

This clone was counted a few times. The rearrangement links TRBV6-1 to TRBJ1-1; D is uncertain. Germline V lookup: CDR1 MNHNS, CDR2 SASEGT. The CDR3 runs to 14 residues. Between the trimmed V and J ends, which lost 5 bases and 1 base, there was a span of 11 bases. Here the CDR3 DNA reads TGTGCCAGCAGTCGAGAGGTTGGGAACACTGAAGCTTTCTTT. Residues: CASSREVGNTEAFF.

This clone was picked up a small number of times. The gene calls are TRBV5-1 and TRBJ1-1; D is unclear. This CDR3 region has 14 residues. Trimming stripped 0 bases from V and 3 bases from J, with 9 bases between. Germline values: CDR1 SGHRS, CDR2 YFSETQ. The chain's CDR3 is CASSLGYRDTEAFF. As DNA, the CDR3 is TGCGCCAGCAGCTTGGGCTACAGAGACACTGAAGCTTTCTTT.

This chain connects TRBV18 to TRBJ1-1; a weak D match, TRBD1 (6 bases). Germline loops: CDR1 KGHSH, CDR2 LQKENI. This CDR3 region has 13 residues. The V end lost 6 bases, the J end lost 10 bases, and 18 bases lay between the germline ends. The CDR3 bases are TGTGCCAGCTCGGGGGACACTTCAAGGCTAGCTTTCTTT. Translating gives CASSGDTSRLAFF.

This clone was seen just once. The J gene is TRBJ1-1, the V gene TRBV7-3, with no clear D. The germline gives CDR1 SGHTA, CDR2 FQGTGA. V shed 2 bases and J shed 1 base, with 5 bases lying between them. This CDR3 comprises 13 residues. The CDR3 loop is CASSLEQNTEAFF. CDR3 in DNA: TGTGCCAGCAGCTTAGAGCAGAACACTGAAGCTTTCTTT.

This clone appeared a few times. This chain connects TRBV4-1 to TRBJ1-5, with D maybe TRBD1 (6 bases). Germline CDR1 and CDR2: MGHRA and YSYEKL. The V and J ends lost 1 base and 7 bases respectively, with 17 bases between them. This CDR3 comprises 16 residues. CDR3 nucleotides: TGCGCCAGCAGCCAAGGTGGGGGGGGCGGGGGGCAGCCCCAGCATTTT. Amino acids: CASSQGGGGGGQPQHF.

This clone has a handful of counts. The genes are TRBV29-1 and TRBJ2-3; D might be TRBD2 (6 bases). Trimming left V 4 bases short and J 0 bases short, with 14 bases between. The CDR3 has 15 amino acids. Germline loops: CDR1 SQVTM, CDR2 ANQGSEA. In DNA, the CDR3 is TGCAGCGTTGTTTTTTTGGGACTTAGCACAGATACGCAGTATTTT. Residues: CSVVFLGLSTDTQYF.

The chain joins TRBV5-1 to TRBJ2-2; 10 bases fit TRBD2. The germline V gene encodes CDR1 SGHRS and CDR2 YFSETQ. V was pared by 0 bases and J by 7 bases, with 6 bases of the junction left unmatched. This CDR3 has 16 residues. The chain's CDR3 is CASSLDRTSGYGELFF. CDR3 coding DNA: TGCGCCAGCAGCTTGGATAGGACTAGCGGCTACGGGGAGCTGTTTTTT.

The V gene is TRBV9, the J gene TRBJ2-2; 10 nucleotides align to TRBD2. There are 15 residues in the CDR3. The germline gives CDR1 SGDLS, CDR2 YYNGEE. The ends lost 4 bases at V and 7 bases at J; junction bases unmatched: 7. The CDR3 DNA sequence: TGTGCCAGCAGCATCCGGACTAGCGGAGACGGGGAGCTGTTTTTT. Protein: CASSIRTSGDGELFF. Variable domain in full (rest from reference TRBV9 and TRBJ2-2): DSGVTQTPKHLITATGQRVTLRCSPRSGDLSVYWYQQSLDQGLQFLIQYYNGEERAKGNILERFSAQQFPDLHSELNLSSLELGDSALYFCASSIRTSGDGELFFGEGSRLTVL.

This clone was counted between two and nine times. The CDR3 loop is CASAGGNNQPQHF. CDR3 nucleotides: TGTGCCAGCGCGGGAGGGAACAATCAGCCCCAGCATTTT. The gene calls are TRBV19 and TRBJ1-5; no reliable D call. Germline V gene data show CDR1 as LNHDA and CDR2 as SQIVND (reference sequence). V was trimmed by 9 bases and J by 3 bases, leaving 12 bases between them. This CDR3 has 13 amino acids.

The chain carries TRBV2 and TRBJ2-7; the D gene is possibly TRBD1 (6 bases). Trimming removed 7 bases at V and 1 base at J, with 11 bases between. The germline gives CDR1 SNHLY, CDR2 FYNNEI. The CDR3 is made up of 13 amino acids. The CDR3 protein is CASKTTGSYEQYF. The CDR3 bases are TGTGCCAGCAAAACGACAGGTTCCTACGAGCAGTACTTC.

This clone occurred a few times. This sample includes further DNA sequences coding for the same CDR3. V and J are TRBV18 and TRBJ2-1; D is undetermined. V lost 0 bases and J 3 bases, leaving 3 bases between the germline ends. The CDR3 runs 13 residues. Germline values: CDR1 KGHSH, CDR2 LQKENI. The CDR3, as DNA: TGTGCCAGCTCACCACCCGGCTACAATGAGCAGTTCTTC. Its translation is CASSPPGYNEQFF.

There are a few counts of this clone. Within the sample, other DNA sequences also encode this same CDR3. The chain joins TRBV6-5 to TRBJ2-7, with 7 bases that match TRBD2. Germline trimming cut 2 bases from V and 2 bases from J; bases unmatched to any gene: 3. In germline, CDR1 is MNHEY, CDR2 SVGAGI. The CDR3 is made up of 14 amino acids. This chain's CDR3 is CASSYGGTTYEQYF. CDR3 DNA: TGTGCCAGCAGTTACGGGGGGACTACCTACGAGCAGTACTTC.

This chain links TRBV30 with TRBJ1-2, with 7 bases that match TRBD1. The germline gives CDR1 GTSNPN, CDR2 SVGIG (reference sequence). The CDR3 loop spans 13 amino acids. The ends lost 2 bases at V and 5 bases at J; junction bases unmatched: 5. DNA for the CDR3: TGTGCCTGGAGTCCCGGGACAGAGTATGGCTACACCTTC. It encodes CAWSPGTEYGYTF.

The V and J genes are TRBV5-1 and TRBJ1-2; maybe TRBD1 (6 bases). Germline V CDR1 and CDR2: SGHRS, YFSETQ. The CDR3 totals 15 residues. V shed 4 bases and J shed 5 bases, with 18 bases lying between them. CDR3 sequence (DNA): TGCGCCAGCAGCCCGGAGACAGGCCCAAGATATGGCTACACCTTC. Translation: CASSPETGPRYGYTF.

The rearrangement joins TRBV6-5 to TRBJ2-3; 9 bases fit TRBD1. Germline lookup yields CDR1 MNHEY and CDR2 SVGAGI. V was clipped by 9 bases and J by 4 bases; unmatched bases: 11. CDR3 length equals 15 residues. DNA of the CDR3: TGTGCCAGTGCCGGGACAGGGATCTTAGCAGATACGCAGTATTTT. Protein sequence: CASAGTGILADTQYF.

This chain joins TRBV2 and TRBJ2-5; D is possibly TRBD1 (10 bases). This CDR3 contains 14 residues. Per germline, CDR1 SNHLY and CDR2 FYNNEI. Trimming pared 11 bases from V and 5 bases from J, leaving 21 bases between. The CDR3 DNA reads as TGTGCCTTAGCGGGGGACAGGGGTGAGGAGACCCAGTACTTC. It codes for CALAGDRGEETQYF. The full variable domain, completed using reference TRBV2 and TRBJ2-5, is EPEVTQTPSHQVTQMGQEVILRCVPISNHLYFYWYRQILGQKVEFLVSFYNNEISEKSEIFDDQFSVERPDGSNFTLKIRSTKLEDSAMYFCALAGDRGEETQYFGPGTRLLVL.

The chain uses TRBV30 and TRBJ2-3, with D possibly being TRBD2 (6 bases). This CDR3 contains 13 residues. CDR1 is GTSNPN and CDR2 is SVGIG in the germline V gene (reference sequence). V lost 8 bases, J lost 2 bases, and 14 bases lay in between. CDR3 amino acids: CARGRIATDTQYF. DNA of the CDR3: TGTGCCCGAGGGAGGATTGCCACAGATACGCAGTATTTT.

The genes are TRBV30 and TRBJ1-2; possibly TRBD1 for D (5 bases). Germline-derived CDR1 and CDR2 are GTSNPN and SVGIG (reference sequence). The CDR3 is 12 residues long. With 5 bases removed from V and 2 bases from J, the gap between germline ends came to 9 bases. CDR3 nucleotides: TGTGCCTGGGGGGGGGTAAACTATGGCTACACCTTC. It is translated as CAWGGVNYGYTF.

The chain combines TRBV30 with TRBJ2-3; TRBD2 aligns across 7 bases. From germline, CDR1 is GTSNPN and CDR2 SVGIG (reference sequence). After removal of 1 base from V and 11 bases from J, the junction contained 9 bases not matched to a gene. This CDR3 is built from 13 residues. For the CDR3, the DNA is TGTGCCTGGAGTGGGGGAGGGACCCTAGGGCAGTATTTT. It translates to CAWSGGGTLGQYF.

The sample holds a few counts of this clone. The chain joins TRBV4-1 to TRBJ1-2; D perhaps matches TRBD1 (5 bases). The CDR3 has 14 residues. Trimming removed 2 bases from V and 10 bases from J, with 17 bases in between. Per germline, CDR1 MGHRA and CDR2 YSYEKL. The CDR3 protein is CASSQLIRQGVYTF. DNA for the CDR3: TGCGCCAGCAGCCAACTGATTAGGCAGGGTGTCTACACCTTC.